These T cell receptor beta chains were read from a single sample in a study of tumor-infiltrating lymphocytes in primary liver carcinoma. TCRdb called the multiplex PCR reads again in MiXCR, with one record for every CDR3 protein. In the table there are 99,000 or so distinct CDR3 sequences, more than 65% of which are singletons. Sequencing input: liver tumor tissue from sampling region 5. These TCRs come from a woman aged 55-70 years with primary liver carcinoma and hepatitis B virus infection. Each CDR3 is given with its conserved first and last residue. The D gene is left open where the match is weak. Clone size is shown for a subset of rows, as once, few, many or a class of expanded clone.

j_gene | abundance | d_gene | v_gene | CDR3aa | CDR3nt
TRBJ2-1 | - | TRBD1 | TRBV10-2 | CTGRDDRGPVDEQFF | TGCACCGGCAGGGATGACAGGGGTCCCGTTGATGAGCAGTTCTTC
TRBJ2-1 | - | - | TRBV12-3/TRBV12-4 | CASRGGRGAYNGQFF | TGTGCCAGCAGGGGGGGACGGGGAGCCTACAATGGACAGTTCTTC
TRBJ2-1 | - | - | TRBV29-1 | CSVGRDFSYNEQFF | TGCAGCGTCGGCAGGGATTTTAGCTACAATGAGCAGTTCTTC
TRBJ2-7 | - | - | TRBV28 | CASSSPTEGRLRYF | TGTGCCAGCAGTTCCCCAACCGAGGGAAGGTTGCGGTACTTC
TRBJ2-3 | - | TRBD2 | TRBV5-4 | CASSLSGRSGTDMQYF | TGTGCCAGCAGCCTGAGCGGGAGGAGTGGGACAGATATGCAGTATTTT
TRBJ2-7 | - | - | TRBV29-1 | CSAWDRGRFELYF | TGCAGCGCCTGGGATAGAGGGCGCTTCGAGCTGTACTTC
TRBJ2-1 | - | TRBD1 | TRBV19 | CASSIGPGTGRVQYNEQFF | TGTGCCAGTAGTATAGGTCCTGGGACAGGCCGGGTCCAGTACAATGAGCAGTTCTTC
TRBJ2-1 | - | - | TRBV20-1 | CSARRRNEVGYNEQFF | TGCAGTGCTAGAAGAAGGAACGAGGTAGGATACAATGAGCAGTTCTTC
TRBJ2-3 | - | - | TRBV7-7 | CASNPIGGNADTQYF | TGTGCTAGCAACCCAATAGGGGGAAATGCAGATACGCAGTATTTT
TRBJ2-7 | - | - | TRBV5-6 | CASGLPAIRNVQYF | TGTGCCAGCGGCTTACCAGCAATCAGGAACGTGCAGTACTTC
TRBJ2-5 | - | - | TRBV5-4 | CVTSYQETQYF | TGTGTCACCAGCTATCAAGAGACCCAGTACTTC
TRBJ2-3 | many | - | TRBV12-3/TRBV12-4 | CASSVDWDGYTDTQYF | TGTGCCAGCAGTGTAGACTGGGATGGCTACACAGATACGCAGTATTTT
TRBJ2-7 | many | TRBD2 | TRBV5-5 | CASSFSGTSSYEQYF | TGTGCCAGCAGTTTTAGCGGGACCAGCTCCTACGAGCAGTACTTC
TRBJ2-7 | - | TRBD1 | TRBV11-2 | CASSRDSVGHKQYF | TGTGCCAGCAGCCGGGACAGTGTAGGGCACAAGCAGTACTTC
TRBJ2-1 | many | TRBD1 | TRBV4-1 | CASSRFPGQGIGNEQFF | TGCGCCAGCAGCCGGTTCCCGGGACAGGGAATCGGGAATGAGCAGTTCTTC
TRBJ2-1 | - | TRBD2 | TRBV28 | CAGNILASVSNEQFF | TGTGCCGGCAATATACTAGCGTCCGTCAGCAATGAGCAGTTCTTC
TRBJ2-1 | many | - | TRBV12-3/TRBV12-4 | CASSPLQGAQAGGFSYNEQFF | TGTGCCAGCAGCCCACTACAGGGGGCGCAGGCGGGAGGTTTCTCCTACAATGAGCAGTTCTTC
TRBJ2-5 | - | - | TRBV24-1 | CATSDLRTEGPETQYF | TGTGCCACCAGTGATTTAAGGACAGAGGGGCCAGAGACCCAGTACTTC
TRBJ2-1 | - | - | TRBV11-2 | CTSSSTPLRISYNEQFF | TGTACCAGCAGCTCTACCCCACTGAGGATCTCCTACAATGAGCAGTTCTTC
TRBJ1-5 | - | - | TRBV11-3 | CDSSFRTSTDMQHF | TGTGACAGCAGCTTCAGGACTAGCACAGATATGCAGCATTTT
TRBJ1-4 | - | TRBD1 | TRBV12-3/TRBV12-4 | CASSSRRYGTGEKPFF | TGTGCCAGCAGTTCGCGGAGATACGGGACAGGCGAAAAACCGTTTTTT
TRBJ1-1 | - | - | TRBV6-5 | CASSYSRDGSEAFF | TGTGCCAGCAGTTACTCGAGGGACGGTTCTGAAGCTTTCTTT